This T cell receptor beta chain was captured in a study of blood T cell repertoires in COVID-19. About the research overall: Both acute and convalescent COVID-19 samples were obtained from the United States, Italy and Spain.

Original processing notes: For nucleated cells, counts were estimated from reference gene primer amplification. Sequencing used immunoSEQ multiplex PCR; TCRdb keeps in-frame clones, though not all of them. V and J calls plus clone size are reproduced from that table; the DNA served to infer D and trimming. The top ten hold 2.2% of the sample, which has 300,000 to 350,000 clones, around 85% seen once. From germline, CDR1 is ENHRY and CDR2 SYGVKD. The CDR3 extends over 12 amino acids. With 7 bases clipped from V and 8 bases from J, the junction kept 6 bases outside the gene matches. Participants were aged roughly 18 to 90 years from approximately 23 US areas.

The source is a man younger than 45 who had recovered from COVID-19. V usage is TRBV10-3 and J usage is TRBJ1-2, with TRBD1 identical over 8 bases. What was sequenced was PBMCs or T cells enriched from blood (not recorded which). This chain's CDR3 is CAITPGQGGYTF. The CDR3 nucleotides are TGTGCCATCACCCCTGGACAGGGCGGCTACACCTTC.